This T cell receptor (beta chain) was observed in a study of T cell repertoires in cytomegalovirus infection. Study-wide results and caveats: HLA-C-restricted CMV clonotypes gave the most frequent clonotype in two of eight donors.

The CDR3 extends over 12 amino acids. Germline V gene lookup returns CDR1 SEHNR and CDR2 FQNEAQ (reference sequence). V lost 3 bases, J lost 8 bases, and 8 bases lay in between. Note on this clonotype: What it binds is unknown.

TCRdb processed the reads anew with MiXCR; each CDR3 protein has one entry. The data show fewer than 30,000 distinct CDR3 sequences, under 20% seen once. The chain employs TRBV7-9 and TRBJ2-1, with D unresolved. The starting material was CD8+ T cells from cultured PBMCs, obtained from culture after CMV antigen stimulation. This clonotype originated in a human donor in good health (CMV status not recorded). Some clones in this sample may be carry-over from other donors' samples. CDR3 coding DNA: TGTGCCAGCAGCTTCCCATCATATGAGCAGTTCTTC. Translating gives CASSFPSYEQFF. Using reference TRBV7-9 and TRBJ2-1 for the parts outside the CDR3, the full variable domain is DTGVSQNPRHKITKRGQNVTFRCDPISEHNRLYWYRQTLGQGPEFLTYFQNEAQLEKSRLLSDRFSAERPKGSFSTLEIQRTEQGDSAMYLCASSFPSYEQFFGPGTRLTVL.